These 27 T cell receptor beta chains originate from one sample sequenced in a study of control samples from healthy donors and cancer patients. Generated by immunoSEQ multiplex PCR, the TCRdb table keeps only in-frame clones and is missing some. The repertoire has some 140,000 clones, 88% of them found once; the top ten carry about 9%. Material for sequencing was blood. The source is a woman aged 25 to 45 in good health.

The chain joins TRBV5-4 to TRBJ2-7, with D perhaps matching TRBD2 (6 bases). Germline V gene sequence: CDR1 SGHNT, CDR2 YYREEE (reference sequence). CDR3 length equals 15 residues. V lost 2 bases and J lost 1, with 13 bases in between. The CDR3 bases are TGTGCCAGCAGCTTATGGCGGGACTCATCCTACGAGCAGTACTTC. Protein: CASSLWRDSSYEQYF. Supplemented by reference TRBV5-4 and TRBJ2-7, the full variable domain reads ETGVTQSPTHLIKTRGQQVTLRCSSQSGHNTVSWYQQALGQGPQFIFQYYREEENGRGNFPPRFSGLQFPNYSSELNVNALELDDSALYLCASSLWRDSSYEQYFGPGTRLTVT.

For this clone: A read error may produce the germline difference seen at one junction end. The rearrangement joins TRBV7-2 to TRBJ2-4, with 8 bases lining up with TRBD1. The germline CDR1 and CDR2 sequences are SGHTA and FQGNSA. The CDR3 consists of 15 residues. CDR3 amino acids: CASSLAGGQGNIQYF. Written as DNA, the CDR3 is TGTGCCAGCAGCCTAGCAGGTGGACAGGGAAACATTCAGTACTTC.

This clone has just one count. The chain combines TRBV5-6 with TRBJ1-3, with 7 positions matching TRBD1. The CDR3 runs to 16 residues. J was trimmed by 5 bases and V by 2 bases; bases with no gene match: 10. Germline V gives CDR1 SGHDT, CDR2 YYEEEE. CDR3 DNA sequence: TGTGCCAGCAGCTTAGGGGGCGCGTTCTTCCGAAACACCATATATTTT. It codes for CASSLGGAFFRNTIYF.

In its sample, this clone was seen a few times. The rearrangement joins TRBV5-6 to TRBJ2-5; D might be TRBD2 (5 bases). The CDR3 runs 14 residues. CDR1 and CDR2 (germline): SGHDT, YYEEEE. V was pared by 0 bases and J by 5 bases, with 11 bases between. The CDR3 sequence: CASSLASRGETQYF. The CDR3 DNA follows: TGTGCCAGCAGCTTGGCTTCTCGAGGGGAGACCCAGTACTTC.

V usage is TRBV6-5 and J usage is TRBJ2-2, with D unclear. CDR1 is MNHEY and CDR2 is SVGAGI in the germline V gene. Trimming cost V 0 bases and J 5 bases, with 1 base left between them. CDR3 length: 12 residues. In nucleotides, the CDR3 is TGTGCCAGCAGTTACTCTACCGGGGAGCTGTTTTTT. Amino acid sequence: CASSYSTGELFF.

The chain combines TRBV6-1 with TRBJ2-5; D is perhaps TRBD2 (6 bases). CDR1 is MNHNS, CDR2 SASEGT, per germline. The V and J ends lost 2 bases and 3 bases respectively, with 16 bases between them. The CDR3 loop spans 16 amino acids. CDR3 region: CASSENLAASEETQYF. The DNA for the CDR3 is TGTGCCAGCAGTGAAAACTTGGCGGCTAGCGAAGAGACCCAGTACTTC.

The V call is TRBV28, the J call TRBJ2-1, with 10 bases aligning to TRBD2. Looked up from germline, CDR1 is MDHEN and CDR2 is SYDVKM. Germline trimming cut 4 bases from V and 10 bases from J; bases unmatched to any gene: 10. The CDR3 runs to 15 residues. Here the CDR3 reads CASSSVSGRSREQFF. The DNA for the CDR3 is TGTGCCAGCAGTTCCGTTAGCGGGAGGTCTAGGGAGCAGTTCTTC.

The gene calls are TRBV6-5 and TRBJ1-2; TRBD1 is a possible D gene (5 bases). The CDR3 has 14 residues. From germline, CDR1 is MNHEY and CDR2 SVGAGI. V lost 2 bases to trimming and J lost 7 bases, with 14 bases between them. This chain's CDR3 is CASSYRQGGFGYTF. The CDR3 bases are TGTGCCAGCAGTTACCGCCAGGGAGGATTTGGCTACACCTTC.

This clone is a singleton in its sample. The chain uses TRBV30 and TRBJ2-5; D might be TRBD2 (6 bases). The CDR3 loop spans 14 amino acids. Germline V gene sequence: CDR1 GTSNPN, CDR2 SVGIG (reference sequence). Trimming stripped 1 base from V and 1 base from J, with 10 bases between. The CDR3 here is CAWSDGGLQETQYF. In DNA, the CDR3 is TGTGCCTGGAGTGATGGAGGGCTCCAAGAGACCCAGTACTTC.

The CDR3 DNA sequence: TGTGCCAGCAGCCTACAACTAGCGCGTGCCACCGGGGAGCTGTTTTTT. This gives the protein CASSLQLARATGELFF. The V call is TRBV7-3, the J call TRBJ2-2; TRBD2 matches 7 bases. The CDR3 covers 16 residues. The junction had 10 bases not matched to a gene; V was cut back by 5 bases and J by 4 bases. Germline-derived CDR1 and CDR2 are SGHTA and FQGTGA.

CDR3 bases: TGCGCCAGCAGCTTAAGCGGGAGTCGTGAGCAGTACTTC. Amino acids: CASSLSGSREQYF. The chain has TRBV5-1 and TRBJ2-7; 8 bases map to TRBD2. Germline trimming cut 2 bases from V and 7 bases from J; bases unmatched to any gene: 5. Germline CDR1 reads SGHRS; CDR2 reads YFSETQ. This CDR3 region has 13 residues.

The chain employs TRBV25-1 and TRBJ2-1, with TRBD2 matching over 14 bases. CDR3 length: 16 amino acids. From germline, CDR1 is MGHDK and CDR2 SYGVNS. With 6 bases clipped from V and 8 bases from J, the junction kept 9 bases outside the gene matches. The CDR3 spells CASRATGLAGVDEQFF. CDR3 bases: TGTGCCAGCAGAGCTACGGGACTAGCGGGAGTCGATGAGCAGTTCTTC.

The CDR3 DNA is TGTGCCAGCAGCCCCCGCGGGTACGAGCAGTACTTC. Translated: CASSPRGYEQYF. V is TRBV5-6 and J is TRBJ2-7, with D possibly matching TRBD2 (5 bases). Trimming removed 4 bases from V and 4 bases from J, with 9 bases in between. Germline V CDR1 and CDR2: SGHDT, YYEEEE. This CDR3 is 12 amino acids long.

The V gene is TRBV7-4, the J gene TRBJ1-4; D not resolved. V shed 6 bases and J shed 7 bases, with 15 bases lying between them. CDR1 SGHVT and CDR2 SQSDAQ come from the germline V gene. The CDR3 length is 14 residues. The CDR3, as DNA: TGTGCCAGCAGGGTAACCACTTATGCTGAAAAACTGTTTTTT. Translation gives CASRVTTYAEKLFF.

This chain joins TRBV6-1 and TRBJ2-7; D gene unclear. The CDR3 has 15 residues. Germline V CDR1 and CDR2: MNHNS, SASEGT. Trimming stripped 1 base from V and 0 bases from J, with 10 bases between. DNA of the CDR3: TGTGCCAGCAGTGAAGGACCCCAGAGCTCCTACGAGCAGTACTTC. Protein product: CASSEGPQSSYEQYF.

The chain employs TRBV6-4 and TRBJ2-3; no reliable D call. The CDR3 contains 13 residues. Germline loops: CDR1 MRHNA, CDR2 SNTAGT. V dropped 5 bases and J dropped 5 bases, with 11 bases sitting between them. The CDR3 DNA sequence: TGTGCCAGCAGTCTCCACGACGGAGATACGCAGTATTTT. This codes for CASSLHDGDTQYF.

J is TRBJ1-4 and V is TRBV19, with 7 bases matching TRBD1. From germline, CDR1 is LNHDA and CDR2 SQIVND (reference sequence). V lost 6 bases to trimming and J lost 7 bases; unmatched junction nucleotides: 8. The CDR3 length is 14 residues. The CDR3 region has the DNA TGTGCCAGTAGCGCCGGGACAGCCATTGAAAAACTGTTTTTT. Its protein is CASSAGTAIEKLFF.

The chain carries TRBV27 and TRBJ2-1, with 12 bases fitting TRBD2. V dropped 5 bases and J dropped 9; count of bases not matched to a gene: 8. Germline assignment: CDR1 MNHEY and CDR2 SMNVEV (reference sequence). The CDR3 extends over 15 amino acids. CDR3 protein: CASSATSGRRGEQFF. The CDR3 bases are TGTGCCAGCAGTGCTACTAGCGGGAGGCGGGGTGAGCAGTTCTTC.

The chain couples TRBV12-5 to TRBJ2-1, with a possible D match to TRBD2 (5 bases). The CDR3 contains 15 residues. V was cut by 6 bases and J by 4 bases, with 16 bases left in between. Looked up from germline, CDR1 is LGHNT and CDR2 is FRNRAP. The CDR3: CASGMDLDLYNEQFF. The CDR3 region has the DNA TGTGCTAGTGGAATGGACCTGGACTTATACAATGAGCAGTTCTTC.

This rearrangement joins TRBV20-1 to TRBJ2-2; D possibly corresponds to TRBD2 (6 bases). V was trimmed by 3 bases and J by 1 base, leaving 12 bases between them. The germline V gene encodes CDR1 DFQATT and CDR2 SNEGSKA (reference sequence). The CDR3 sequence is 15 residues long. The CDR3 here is CSASILRGNTGELFF. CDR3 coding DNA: TGCAGTGCTAGTATTCTGCGGGGGAACACCGGGGAGCTGTTTTTT.

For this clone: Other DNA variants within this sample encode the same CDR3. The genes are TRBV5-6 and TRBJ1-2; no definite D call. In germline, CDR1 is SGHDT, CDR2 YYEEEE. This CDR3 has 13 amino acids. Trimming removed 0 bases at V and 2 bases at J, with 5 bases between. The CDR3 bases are TGTGCCAGCAGCTTGGCGGGGAACTATGGCTACACCTTC. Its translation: CASSLAGNYGYTF.

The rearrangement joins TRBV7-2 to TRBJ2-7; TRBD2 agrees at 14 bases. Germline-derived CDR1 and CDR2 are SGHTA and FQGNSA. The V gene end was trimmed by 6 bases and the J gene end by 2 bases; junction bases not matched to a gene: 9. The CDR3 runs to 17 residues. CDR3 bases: TGTGCCAGCAGGTATAGGGGACTAGCGGGAGAGGCCTACGAGCAGTACTTC. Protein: CASRYRGLAGEAYEQYF.

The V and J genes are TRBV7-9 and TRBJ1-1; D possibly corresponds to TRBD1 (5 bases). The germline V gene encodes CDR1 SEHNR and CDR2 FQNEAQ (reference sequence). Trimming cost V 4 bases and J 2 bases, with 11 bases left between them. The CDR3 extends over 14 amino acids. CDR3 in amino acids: CASSWGKGNTEAFF. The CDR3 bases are TGTGCCAGCAGCTGGGGCAAGGGAAACACTGAAGCTTTCTTT.

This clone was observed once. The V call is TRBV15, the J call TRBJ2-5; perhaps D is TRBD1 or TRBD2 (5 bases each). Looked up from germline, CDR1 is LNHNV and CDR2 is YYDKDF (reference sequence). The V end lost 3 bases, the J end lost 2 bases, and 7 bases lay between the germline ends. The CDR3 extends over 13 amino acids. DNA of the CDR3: TGTGCCACCAGCAGTTGGGGGCAAGAGACCCAGTACTTC. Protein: CATSSWGQETQYF.

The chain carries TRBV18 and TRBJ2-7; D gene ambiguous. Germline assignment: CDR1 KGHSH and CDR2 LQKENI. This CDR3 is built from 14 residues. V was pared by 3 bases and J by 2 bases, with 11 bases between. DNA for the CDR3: TGTGCCAGCTCACCGGGTGGTTTTGCCTACGAGCAGTACTTC. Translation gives CASSPGGFAYEQYF.

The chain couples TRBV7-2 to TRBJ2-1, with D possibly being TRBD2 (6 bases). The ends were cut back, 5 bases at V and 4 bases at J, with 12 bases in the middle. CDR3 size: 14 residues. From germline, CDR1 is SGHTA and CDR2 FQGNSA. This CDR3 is CASSAGLLYNEQFF. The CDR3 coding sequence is TGTGCCAGCAGCGCGGGACTCCTTTACAATGAGCAGTTCTTC.

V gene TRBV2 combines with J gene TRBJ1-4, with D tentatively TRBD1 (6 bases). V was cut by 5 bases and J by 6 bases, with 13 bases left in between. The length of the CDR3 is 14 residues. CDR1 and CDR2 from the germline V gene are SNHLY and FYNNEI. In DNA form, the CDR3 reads TGTGCCAGCAGTTTTGACAGGAGTTATGAAAAACTGTTTTTT. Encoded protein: CASSFDRSYEKLFF.